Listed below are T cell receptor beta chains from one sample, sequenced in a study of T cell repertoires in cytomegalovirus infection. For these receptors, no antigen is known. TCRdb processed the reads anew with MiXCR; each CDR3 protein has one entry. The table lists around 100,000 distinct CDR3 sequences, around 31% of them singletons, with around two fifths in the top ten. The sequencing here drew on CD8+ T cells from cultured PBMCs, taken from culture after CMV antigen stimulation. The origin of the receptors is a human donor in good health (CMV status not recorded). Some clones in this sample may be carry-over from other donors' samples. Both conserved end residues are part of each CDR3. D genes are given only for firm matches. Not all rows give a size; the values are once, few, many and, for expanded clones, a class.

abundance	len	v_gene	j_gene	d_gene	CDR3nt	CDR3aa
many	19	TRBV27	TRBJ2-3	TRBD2	TGTGCCAGCAGTTCACGATCCGCACTAGCGGGGGTCTTCGCAGATACGCAGTATTTT	CASSSRSALAGVFADTQYF
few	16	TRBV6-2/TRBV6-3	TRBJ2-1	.	TGTGCCAGCAGTTACTCGACGGCCAGCCTACAGAATGAGCAGTTCTTC	CASSYSTASLQNEQFF
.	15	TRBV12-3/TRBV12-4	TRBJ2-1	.	TGTGCCAGCAGTTTCCCCTTGCGTCCCTACAATGAGCAGTTCTTC	CASSFPLRPYNEQFF
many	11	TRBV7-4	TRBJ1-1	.	TGTGCCAGCAGCCTGCCCACCCAAGCTTTCTTT	CASSLPTQAFF
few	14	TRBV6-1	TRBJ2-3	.	TGTGCCAGCAGTGAATGGGGCAGCACAGATACGCAGTATTTT	CASSEWGSTDTQYF
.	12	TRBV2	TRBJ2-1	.	TGTGCCAGCATGGGTCGGTACAATGAGCAGTTCTTC	CASMGRYNEQFF
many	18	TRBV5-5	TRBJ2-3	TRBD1	TGTGCCAGCACCGCTTCGGCACACAGGGGACCTAGCACAGATACGCAGTATTTT	CASTASAHRGPSTDTQYF
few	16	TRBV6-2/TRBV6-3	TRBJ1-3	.	TGTGCCAGCAGTTACTCGGACCCTAACTCTGGAAACACCATATATTTT	CASSYSDPNSGNTIYF
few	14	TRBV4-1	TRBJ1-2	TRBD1	TGCGCCAGCAGTCCGGGACAGGCGGACTATGGCTACACCTTC	CASSPGQADYGYTF
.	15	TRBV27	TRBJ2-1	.	TGTGCCAGCAGCCTACCTGACAGGGGAGGGAATGAGCAGTTCTTC	CASSLPDRGGNEQFF
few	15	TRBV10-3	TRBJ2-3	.	TGTGCCATCAGAGGGGAGCGTGCAGGTTGGGATACGCAGTATTTT	CAIRGERAGWDTQYF
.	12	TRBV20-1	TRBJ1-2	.	TGCAGACATGGGACGGACAACTATGGCTACACCTTC	CRHGTDNYGYTF
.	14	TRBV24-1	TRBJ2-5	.	TGTGCCACCCCCCCAATACGGCGACAAGAGACCCAGTACTTC	CATPPIRRQETQYF
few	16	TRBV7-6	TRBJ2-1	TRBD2	TGTGCCAGCAGCTTAGTTGTTAGCGGGGGTTACAATGAGCAGTTCTTC	CASSLVVSGGYNEQFF
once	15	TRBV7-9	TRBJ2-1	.	TGTGCCAGCAGCTCGGTGGGGGGGGCGATATGGGAGCAGTTCTTC	CASSSVGGAIWEQFF
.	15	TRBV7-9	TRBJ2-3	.	TGTGCCAGCAGCTTGACAGAACGAAGCACAGATACGCAGTATTTT	CASSLTERSTDTQYF
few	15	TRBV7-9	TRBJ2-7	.	TGTGCCAGCAGCTTAGCGAGGACGGTTGTCGGTGAGCAGTACTTC	CASSLARTVVGEQYF
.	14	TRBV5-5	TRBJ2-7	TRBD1	TGTGCCAGTACCGGGACAGGGAGCTCCTACGAGCAGTACTTC	CASTGTGSSYEQYF
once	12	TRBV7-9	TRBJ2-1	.	TGTGCCAGCAGCATGACGGACAATGAGCAGTTCTTC	CASSMTDNEQFF
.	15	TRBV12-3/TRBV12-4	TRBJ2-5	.	TGTGCCAGCAGCTTTAGGAATAGAGGTCAAGAGACCCAGTACTTC	CASSFRNRGQETQYF
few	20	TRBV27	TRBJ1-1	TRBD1	TGTGCCAGCAGTTTATCCCCCTCTATGACAGGGAGGCGGACAAACACTGAAGCTTTCTTT	CASSLSPSMTGRRTNTEAFF
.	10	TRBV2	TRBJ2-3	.	TGTGCCGGTACCCGAGATACGCAGTATTTT	CAGTRDTQYF
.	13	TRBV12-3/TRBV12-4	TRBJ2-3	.	TGTGCCAGCAGGCCCGCGTTCCCAGATACGCAGTATTTT	CASRPAFPDTQYF
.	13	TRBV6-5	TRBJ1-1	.	TGTGCCAGCAGTTACTCTGGTTATACTGAAGCTTTCTTT	CASSYSGYTEAFF
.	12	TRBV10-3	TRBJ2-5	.	TGTGCCATCAGTGCTGATCGGGAGACCCAGTACTTC	CAISADRETQYF
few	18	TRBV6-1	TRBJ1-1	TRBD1	TGTGCCAGCAGTGACAGCTTCTGGGACAGTTTAATGAACACTGAAGCTTTCTTT	CASSDSFWDSLMNTEAFF
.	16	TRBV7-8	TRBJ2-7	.	TGTGCCAGCAGCTTTCTGGGCTCAGGCGAACCCTACGAGCAGTACTTC	CASSFLGSGEPYEQYF
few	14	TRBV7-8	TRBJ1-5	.	TGTGCCAGCAGCTTAGCGCAGGGCAATCAGCCCCAGCATTTT	CASSLAQGNQPQHF
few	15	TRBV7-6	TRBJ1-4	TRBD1	TGTGCCAGCAGTCATACGGGACAGGGGGGGAAAAAACTGTTTTTT	CASSHTGQGGKKLFF
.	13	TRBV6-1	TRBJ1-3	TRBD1	TGTGCCAGCAAGGACAGGGAAGGTGACACCATATATTTT	CASKDREGDTIYF
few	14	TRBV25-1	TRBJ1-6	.	TGTGCCAGCACCTTGGGAGGGTATAATTCACCCCTCCACTTT	CASTLGGYNSPLHF
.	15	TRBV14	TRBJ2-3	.	TGTGCCAGCAGCCAAGATGGTTGGAGCACAGATACGCAGTATTTT	CASSQDGWSTDTQYF
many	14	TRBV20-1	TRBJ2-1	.	TGCAGTGCTCCCGGGGGAGCGGAGTACAATGAGCAGTTCTTC	CSAPGGAEYNEQFF
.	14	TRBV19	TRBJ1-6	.	TGTGCCAGTAGTATGGAACGAGTGTCCTCACCCCTCCACTTT	CASSMERVSSPLHF
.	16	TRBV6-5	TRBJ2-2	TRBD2	TGTGCCAGCAGTAGACTTAGCGGGGGGGCAACCGGGGAGCTGTTTTTT	CASSRLSGGATGELFF
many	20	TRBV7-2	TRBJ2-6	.	TGTGCCAGCAGCGAGAGCACGGGCGGGACCCTCATCGGTGGGGCCAACGTCCTGACTTTC	CASSESTGGTLIGGANVLTF
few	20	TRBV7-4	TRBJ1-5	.	TGTGCCAGCAGTCATGAGGCCGGAACAGGGAGGTTTAGTAGCAATCAGCCCCAGCATTTT	CASSHEAGTGRFSSNQPQHF
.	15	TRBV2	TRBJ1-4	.	TGTGCCAGCAGTGAATTTTGGGGGATTAGCGAAAAACTGTTTTTT	CASSEFWGISEKLFF
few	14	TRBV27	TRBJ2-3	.	TGTGCCAGCAGTTTAAACAAAAGCCCAGATACGCAGTATTTT	CASSLNKSPDTQYF
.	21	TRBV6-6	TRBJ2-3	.	TGTGCCAGCAGTATTGCAGGGGCTAGCATCGACTATGTGGTTCCCACAGATACGCAGTATTTT	CASSIAGASIDYVVPTDTQYF
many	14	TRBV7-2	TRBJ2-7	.	TGTGCCAGCAGCCGACCCGACAGTTCCTACGAGCAGTACTTC	CASSRPDSSYEQYF
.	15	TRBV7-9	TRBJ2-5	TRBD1	TGTGCCAGCAGCTTAGCGTACAGGGGCTTGGAGACCCAGTACTTC	CASSLAYRGLETQYF
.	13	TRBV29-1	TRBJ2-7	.	TGCAGCGTTGCCTGGTCAGGGGCCTACGAGCAGTACTTC	CSVAWSGAYEQYF
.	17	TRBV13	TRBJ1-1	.	TGTGCCAGCAGCTTAGGCCGGGGAGGGGCGAGAGGCACTGAAGCTTTCTTT	CASSLGRGGARGTEAFF
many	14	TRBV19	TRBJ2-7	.	TGTGCCAGTAGTATGACATGGGGGACCTACGAGCAGTACTTC	CASSMTWGTYEQYF
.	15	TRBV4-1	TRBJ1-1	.	TGCGCCAGCAGCCAAGAGTACGGCATGAACACTGAAGCTTTCTTT	CASSQEYGMNTEAFF
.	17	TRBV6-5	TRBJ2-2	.	TGTGCCAGCAGTTACTCGCGGGGACGGACGAACACCGGGGAGCTGTTTTTT	CASSYSRGRTNTGELFF
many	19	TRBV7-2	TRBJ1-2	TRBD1	TGTGCCAGCAGCTTAGTCCCCGGAGGGGGCGCGGAAACTTACTATGGCTACACCTTC	CASSLVPGGGAETYYGYTF
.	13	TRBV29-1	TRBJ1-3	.	TGCAGCATCAAAGGGACGGAGGGGAACACCATATATTTT	CSIKGTEGNTIYF
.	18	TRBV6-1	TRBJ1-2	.	TGTGCCAGTTTCGAAAGGACAATCAGAACGCAGGACAGTTATGGCTACACCTTC	CASFERTIRTQDSYGYTF
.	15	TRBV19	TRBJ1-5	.	TGTGCCAGTAGTATTATGGGACCTAGCAATCAGCCCCAGCATTTT	CASSIMGPSNQPQHF
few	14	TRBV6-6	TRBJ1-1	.	TGTGCCAGCATCGCCAGTCCCGGGAGCACTGAAGCTTTCTTT	CASIASPGSTEAFF
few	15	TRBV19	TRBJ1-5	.	TGTGCCAGTACTCCAATCGACAAGGTGGGTCAGCCCCAGCATTTT	CASTPIDKVGQPQHF
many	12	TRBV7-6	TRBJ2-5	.	TGTGCCAGCAGCTTAAACCAAGAGACCCAGTACTTC	CASSLNQETQYF
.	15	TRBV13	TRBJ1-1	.	TGTGCCAGCAGCCCACGAGGTCTGGGATTTGTGGAAGCTTTCTTT	CASSPRGLGFVEAFF
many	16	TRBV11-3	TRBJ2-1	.	TGTGCCAGCAGCCTTCGGATGCCTCCAGGGGACAATGAGCAGTTCTTC	CASSLRMPPGDNEQFF
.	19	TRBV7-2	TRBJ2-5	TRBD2	TGTGCCAGCAGCTGGAAAACACGACTAGCGGGGGGCCACCAAGAGACCCAGTACTTC	CASSWKTRLAGGHQETQYF